Given below is one TCR beta chain in context. Its specificity is unknown. Sample-barcoded 5' priming and a J-beta primer mix drove a second PCR of roughly 7 to 11 cycles. TCRdb recomputed calls from the 5' RACE reads with MiXCR, one row per CDR3 protein. Among about 730,000 distinct CDR3 sequences listed, more than 40% were seen once. This record belongs to a study of blood T cells in healthy people across ages. The CDR3 has 15 residues. V dropped 0 bases and J dropped 4 bases, with 13 bases sitting between them. The germline gives CDR1 SGDLS, CDR2 YYNGEE. Whole-study findings and limits: Long-lived donors had more naive CD4+ cells and higher diversity than aged donors.

The chain carries TRBV9 and TRBJ1-2; D is uncertain. This TCR derives from a woman aged 55-75 years in good health. The source material was blood. CDR3 region: CASSVEAGVGYGYTF. The CDR3 DNA is TGTGCCAGCAGCGTAGAGGCCGGGGTGGGCTATGGCTACACCTTC.